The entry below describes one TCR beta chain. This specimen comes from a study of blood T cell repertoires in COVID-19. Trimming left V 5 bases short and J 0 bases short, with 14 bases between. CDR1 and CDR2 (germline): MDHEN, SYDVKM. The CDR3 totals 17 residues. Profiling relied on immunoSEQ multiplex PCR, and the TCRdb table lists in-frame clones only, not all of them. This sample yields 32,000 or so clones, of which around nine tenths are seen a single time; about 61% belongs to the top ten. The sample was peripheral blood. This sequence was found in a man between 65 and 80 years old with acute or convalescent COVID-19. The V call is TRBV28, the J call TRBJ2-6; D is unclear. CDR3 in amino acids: CASSLGLTASGANVLTF. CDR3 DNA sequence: TGTGCCAGCAGTCTCGGTCTCACAGCCTCTGGGGCCAACGTCCTGACTTTC.